This T cell receptor beta chain originates from a study of blood T cell repertoires in COVID-19. The overall study: Sites in the United States, Italy and Spain provided acute and convalescent COVID-19 samples. PBMCs, B-cell-depleted T cells, or T cells provided the cDNA or gDNA that made up the material.

Authors' processing steps: The authors estimated nucleated cell counts from reference gene primer amplification. TCRdb keeps only in-frame clones here, not all; method: immunoSEQ multiplex PCR. V, J and clone size derive from that table, while D and trimming were established from the DNA sequence. The sample contains 200,000 to 300,000 clones, under 90% of which appear only once. This CDR3 region has 16 residues. Germline assignment: CDR1 SNHLY and CDR2 FYNNEI. The V gene end was trimmed by 1 base and the J gene end by 11 bases; junction bases not matched to a gene: 14. This chain connects TRBV2 to TRBJ2-3; TRBD2 agrees at 8 bases. The receptor comes from a man aged 55 to 70 with acute or convalescent COVID-19. Material: peripheral blood. The CDR3 reads CASSEGAGGTIYGQYF. CDR3 bases: TGTGCCAGCAGTGAAGGGGCGGGAGGAACCATATACGGGCAGTATTTT. The full variable domain, with the rest looked up from reference TRBV2 and TRBJ2-3, is EPEVTQTPSHQVTQMGQEVILRCVPISNHLYFYWYRQILGQKVEFLVSFYNNEISEKSEIFDDQFSVERPDGSNFTLKIRSTKLEDSAMYFCASSEGAGGTIYGQYFGPGTRLTVL.